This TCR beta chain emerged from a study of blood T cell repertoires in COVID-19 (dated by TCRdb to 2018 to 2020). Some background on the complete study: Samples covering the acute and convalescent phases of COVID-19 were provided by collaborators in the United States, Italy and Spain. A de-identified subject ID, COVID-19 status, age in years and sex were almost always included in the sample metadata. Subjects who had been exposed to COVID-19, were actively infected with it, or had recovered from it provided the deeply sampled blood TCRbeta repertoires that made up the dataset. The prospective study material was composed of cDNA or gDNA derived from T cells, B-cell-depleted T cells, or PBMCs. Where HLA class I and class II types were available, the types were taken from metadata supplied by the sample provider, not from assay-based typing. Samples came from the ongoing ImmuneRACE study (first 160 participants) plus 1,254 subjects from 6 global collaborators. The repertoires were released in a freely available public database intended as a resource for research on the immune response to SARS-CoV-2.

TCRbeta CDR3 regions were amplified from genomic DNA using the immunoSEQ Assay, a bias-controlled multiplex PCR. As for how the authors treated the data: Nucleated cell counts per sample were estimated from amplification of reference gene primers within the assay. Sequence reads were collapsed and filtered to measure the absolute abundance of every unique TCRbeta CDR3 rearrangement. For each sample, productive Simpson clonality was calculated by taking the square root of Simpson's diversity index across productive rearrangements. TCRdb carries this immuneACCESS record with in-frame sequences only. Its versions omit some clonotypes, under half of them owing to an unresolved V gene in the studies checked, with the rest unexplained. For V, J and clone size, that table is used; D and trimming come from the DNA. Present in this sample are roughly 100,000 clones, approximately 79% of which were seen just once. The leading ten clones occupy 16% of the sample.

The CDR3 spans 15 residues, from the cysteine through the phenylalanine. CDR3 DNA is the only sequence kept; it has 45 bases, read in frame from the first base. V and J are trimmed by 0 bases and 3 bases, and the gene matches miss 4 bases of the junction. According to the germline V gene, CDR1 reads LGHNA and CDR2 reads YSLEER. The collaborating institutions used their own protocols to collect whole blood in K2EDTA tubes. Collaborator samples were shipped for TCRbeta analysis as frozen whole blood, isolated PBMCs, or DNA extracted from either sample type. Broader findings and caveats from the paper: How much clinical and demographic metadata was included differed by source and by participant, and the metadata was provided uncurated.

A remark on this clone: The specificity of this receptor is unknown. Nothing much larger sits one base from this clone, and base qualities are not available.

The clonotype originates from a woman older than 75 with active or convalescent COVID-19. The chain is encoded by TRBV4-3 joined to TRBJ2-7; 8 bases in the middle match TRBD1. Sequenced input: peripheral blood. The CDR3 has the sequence CASSQEDRVGYEQYF. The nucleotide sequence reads TGCGCCAGCAGCCAAGAGGACAGGGTGGGCTACGAGCAGTACTTC.